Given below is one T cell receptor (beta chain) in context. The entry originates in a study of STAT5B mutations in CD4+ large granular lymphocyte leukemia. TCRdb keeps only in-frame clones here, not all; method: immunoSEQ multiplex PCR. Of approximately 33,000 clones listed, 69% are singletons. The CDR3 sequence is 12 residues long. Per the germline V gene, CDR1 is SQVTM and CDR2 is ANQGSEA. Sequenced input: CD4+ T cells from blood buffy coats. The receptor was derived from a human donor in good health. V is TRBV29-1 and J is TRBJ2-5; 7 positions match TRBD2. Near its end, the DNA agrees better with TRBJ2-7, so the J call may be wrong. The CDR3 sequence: CSISGPTYEQYF. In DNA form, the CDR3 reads TGCAGCATTAGCGGGCCCACCTACGAGCAGTACTTC.